The clone carrying this TCR beta chain was observed a handful of times. The repertoire was sequenced with immunoSEQ multiplex PCR; TCRdb's copy has only in-frame clones and lacks some. There are tens of thousands of clones in the sample; roughly 90% occur only once, and under 6% lies in the top ten. The entry originates in a study of technical replicates of blood from a handful of donors. Germline CDR1 reads SNHLY; CDR2 reads FYNNEI. CDR3 size: 13 residues. Between the trimmed V and J ends, which lost 7 bases and 3 bases, there was a span of 13 bases. V and J are TRBV2 and TRBJ2-7; D is possibly TRBD2 (6 bases). This TCR derives from a human donor in good health. Some clones in this sample may be carry-over from other donors' samples. The sequenced sample consisted of PBMCs. Here the CDR3 reads CASNGAGNYEQYF. The CDR3 DNA sequence: TGTGCCAGCAATGGGGCGGGGAACTACGAGCAGTACTTC.